The entry below describes one T cell receptor beta chain. Its antigen is not identified. This specimen comes from a study of CD8 T cells in ankylosing spondylitis. Study-level points and caveats: Disease-linked clones had a CD8+ phenotype and relatively low frequency in peripheral blood. A TCR beta motif of roughly 8 highly homologous variants appeared characteristic of ankylosing spondylitis blood.

Quantitative barcoded 5'-RACE was used to prepare TCR beta libraries. TCRdb re-called the 5' RACE reads with MiXCR, one entry per CDR3 protein. The sample holds about 540,000 distinct CDR3 sequences, 12% seen once. CDR1 SNHLY and CDR2 FYNNEI come from the germline V gene. This CDR3 contains 13 residues. The V gene end was trimmed by 3 bases and the J gene end by 3 bases; junction bases not matched to a gene: 2. The chain couples TRBV2 to TRBJ2-7; 7 bases align to TRBD1. This TCR came from a male donor with ankylosing spondylitis. The sequencing input was blood, either unsorted or a sorted T cell fraction (not recorded which). This CDR3 reads CASSEDRLYEQYF. The CDR3 DNA follows: TGTGCCAGCAGTGAGGACAGGCTCTACGAGCAGTACTTC.